The rows below give T cell receptor beta chains drawn from one sample of a study of vaccination effects on CD4 cells after COVID-19. Produced via immunoSEQ multiplex PCR; TCRdb's table is partial and in-frame only. The table has over 8,000 clones, around 74% seen once. These receptors have no identified antigens. The specimen comprised CD4+ T cells from PBMCs cultured without peptide, sampled after COVID-19 vaccination. The source of these receptors is a human donor who received a COVID-19 vaccine. Each CDR3 is given without its conserved first and last residue. A D gene is named only where the DNA matches it firmly.

d_call v_call cdr3_aa
NA TRBV25-1 ASSDLALGGYT
NA TRBV29-1 SASGGTNYGYT
NA TRBV27 ASSLSEGSYGYT
NA TRBV4-1 ASSQVTGTDEQF
TRBD1 TRBV4-1 ASSLRGQGESYNSPLH
TRBD1 TRBV28 ASSQNKMGQGAGNTEAF
NA TRBV5-1 ASSLGGGSTGELF
TRBD1 TRBV29-1 SGTGFNTEAF
TRBD1 TRBV5-6 ASSAGTGFLSGGYGYT
NA TRBV2 ASSSDRNTGELF
NA TRBV5-4 ASSPGGRRYYNEQF
NA TRBV5-4 ASSPEGGRTGELF
TRBD1 TRBV20-1 SASGDRGQETQY
NA TRBV6-2/TRBV6-3 ASSYDPGGVEQPQH
TRBD1 TRBV23-1 ASSPRTGPGTGELF
NA TRBV6-2/TRBV6-3 ASSYSGRQPQH
NA TRBV3-1/TRBV3-2 ASSQEKGGTGWQTQY
NA TRBV7-9 ASSQGSSMNTEAF